The following is a T cell receptor beta chain sequence with its context. This clone came up a few times. What antigen it recognizes has not been identified. Base qualities are missing; no much larger clone stands one base away. Whole blood was collected in K2EDTA tubes by collaborating institutions according to the institutions' own protocols. For TCRbeta analysis, collaborators shipped samples in one of three forms: frozen whole blood, isolated PBMCs, or DNA extracted from either of those sample types. TCRbeta CDR3 regions were amplified from genomic DNA using the immunoSEQ Assay, a bias-controlled multiplex PCR. The authors' pipeline ran thus. Nucleated cell counts per sample were estimated from amplification of reference gene primers within the assay. To quantify the absolute abundance of each unique TCRbeta CDR3 rearrangement, sequence reads were collapsed and filtered. For each sample, productive Simpson clonality was calculated by taking the square root of Simpson's diversity index across productive rearrangements. Sourced from immuneACCESS, this table was stored by TCRdb with only in-frame sequences that have V and J called. A share of the clones is absent; for the studies checked, an unresolved V gene accounts for under half, and the remainder has no known explanation. V and J calls plus clone size are reproduced from that table; the DNA served to infer D and trimming. The sample contains roughly 200,000 clones, around 86% of them found a single time. In total, the top ten clones hold less than 3% of the sample.

The record originates from a study of blood T cell repertoires in COVID-19 (TCRdb year 2020). Context from the whole study: The collaborator samples originated in the United States, Italy and Spain and spanned the acute and convalescent phases of COVID-19. HLA class I and class II types, where available, came from metadata supplied by the sample provider rather than from assay-based typing. The repertoires were released in a freely available public database meant as a resource for research on the immune response to SARS-CoV-2. Subjects who had been exposed to COVID-19, were actively infected with it, or had recovered from it provided the deeply sampled blood TCRbeta repertoires that made up the dataset. The samples were drawn from two sources: the first 160 participants of the ongoing ImmuneRACE study, and 1,200 or so subjects contributed by 6 global collaborators. A de-identified subject ID, COVID-19 status, age in years and sex were almost always included in the sample metadata. The prospective study material was composed of cDNA or gDNA derived from T cells, B-cell-depleted T cells, or PBMCs.

The research as a whole found: Clinical and demographic metadata were provided uncurated, with the amount varying by source and participant.

The junction carries 5 bases between V and J, which are trimmed by 1 base and 4 bases respectively. From its cysteine to its phenylalanine, the CDR3 spans 13 amino acids. Just the 39-base CDR3 DNA is kept, in frame starting at base 1. The germline V gene (reference sequence) sets CDR1 to SEHNR and CDR2 to FQNEAQ. The clonotype originates from a man between 40 and 49 years old with active or convalescent COVID-19. Here the chain combines TRBV7-9 and TRBJ2-1; the D segment cannot be called with confidence. Sequenced: peripheral blood. CDR3 region: CASSLVHYNEQFF. Here is the DNA: TGTGCCAGCAGCTTAGTTCATTACAATGAGCAGTTCTTC.